The present entry profiles one T cell receptor (beta chain) with its context. Its antigen is unknown. No quality values exist for individual bases; no much larger clone is one base distant. Each collaborating institution followed its own protocols to collect whole blood in K2EDTA tubes. For TCRbeta analysis, collaborators shipped samples as frozen whole blood, isolated PBMCs, or DNA extracted from either of those sample types. TCRbeta CDR3 regions were amplified from genomic DNA by means of the immunoSEQ Assay, a bias-controlled multiplex PCR. The study's processing was this. Within the assay, amplification of reference gene primers was used to estimate how many nucleated cells each sample contained. Sequence reads were collapsed and filtered to measure the absolute abundance of every unique TCRbeta CDR3 rearrangement. For each sample, productive Simpson clonality was calculated as the square root of Simpson's diversity index across productive rearrangements. Sourced from immuneACCESS, this table was stored by TCRdb with only in-frame sequences that have V and J called. A share of the clones is absent; for the studies checked, an unresolved V gene accounts for under half, and the remainder has no known explanation. V and J calls plus clone size are reproduced from that table; the DNA served to infer D and trimming. The sample records roughly 670,000 clones, around 90% of which are singletons. Together, the top ten hold 0.2% to 0.3% of the sample.

The data are from a study of blood T cell repertoires in COVID-19 (dated by TCRdb to about 2020). Concerning the study at large: The collaborator samples originated in the United States, Italy and Spain and spanned the acute and convalescent phases of COVID-19. The repertoires were released in a freely available public database intended as a resource for research on the immune response to SARS-CoV-2. The material from the prospective study consisted of cDNA or gDNA derived from T cells, B-cell-depleted T cells, or PBMCs. Deeply sampled blood TCRbeta repertoires from subjects exposed to, actively infected with, or recovered from COVID-19 were included in the dataset. Samples came from the ongoing ImmuneRACE study (first 160 participants) plus 1,254 subjects from 6 global collaborators. Sample metadata almost always included a de-identified subject ID, COVID-19 status, age in years and sex. Where available, HLA class I and class II types were obtained from metadata supplied by the sample provider rather than from assay-based typing.

Study-level results and caveats: The amount of clinical and demographic metadata varied by source and participant and was provided uncurated.

Reading the germline V gene gives CDR1 MGHRA and CDR2 YSYEKL. The CDR3 covers 16 residues, taking in both the cysteine and the phenylalanine. Left in the record is the CDR3 DNA by itself, 48 bases read in frame from the first base. Trimmed from V: 0 bases; trimmed from J: 11 bases; junction bases lacking a gene match: 12. This receptor was obtained from a woman aged 18-29 years with acute or convalescent COVID-19. Rearrangement joined TRBV4-1 to TRBJ1-5; 8 junctional bases match TRBD1. What was sequenced was peripheral blood. The CDR3: CASSQETTGGKVTQHF. The sequenced DNA is TGCGCCAGCAGCCAAGAGACCACAGGGGGTAAGGTGACCCAGCATTTT.